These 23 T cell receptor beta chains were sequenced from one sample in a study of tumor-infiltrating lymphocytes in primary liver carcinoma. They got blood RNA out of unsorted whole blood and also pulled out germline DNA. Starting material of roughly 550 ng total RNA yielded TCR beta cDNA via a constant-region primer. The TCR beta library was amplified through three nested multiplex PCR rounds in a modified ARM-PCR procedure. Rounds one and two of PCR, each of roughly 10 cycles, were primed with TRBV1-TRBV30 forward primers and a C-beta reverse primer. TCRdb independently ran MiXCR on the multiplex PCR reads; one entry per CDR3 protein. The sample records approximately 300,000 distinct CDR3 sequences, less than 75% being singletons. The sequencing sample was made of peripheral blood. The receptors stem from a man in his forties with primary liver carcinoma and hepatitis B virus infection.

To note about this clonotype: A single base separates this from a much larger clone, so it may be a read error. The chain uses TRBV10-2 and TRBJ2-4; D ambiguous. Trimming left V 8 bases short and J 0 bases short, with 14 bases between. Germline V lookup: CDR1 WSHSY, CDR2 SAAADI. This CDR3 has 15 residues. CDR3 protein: CASRPQQLAKNIQYF. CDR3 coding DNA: TGCGCCAGCCGTCCACAACAGCTAGCCAAAAACATTCAGTACTTC.

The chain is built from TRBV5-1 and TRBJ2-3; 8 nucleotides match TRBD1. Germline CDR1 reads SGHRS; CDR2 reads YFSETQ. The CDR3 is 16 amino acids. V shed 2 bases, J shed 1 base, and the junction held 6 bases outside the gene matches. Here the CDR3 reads CASSLPGGAGTDTQYF. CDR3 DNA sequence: TGCGCCAGCAGCTTACCAGGGGGCGCCGGCACAGATACGCAGTATTTT.

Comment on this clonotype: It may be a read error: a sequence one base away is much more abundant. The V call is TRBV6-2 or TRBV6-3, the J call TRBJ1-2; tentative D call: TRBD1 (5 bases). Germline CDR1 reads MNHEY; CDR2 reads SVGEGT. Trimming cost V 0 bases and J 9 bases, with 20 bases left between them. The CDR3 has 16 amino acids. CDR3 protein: CASSYSRNGAVSSYTF. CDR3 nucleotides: TGTGCCAGCAGTTACTCGAGGAACGGGGCCGTGAGTAGCTACACCTTC.

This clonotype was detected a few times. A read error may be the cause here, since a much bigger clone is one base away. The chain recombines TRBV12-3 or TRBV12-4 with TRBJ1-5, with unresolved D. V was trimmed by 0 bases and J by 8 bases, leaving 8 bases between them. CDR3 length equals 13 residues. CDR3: CASSLAGSEPQHF. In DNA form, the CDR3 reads TGTGCCAGCAGTTTAGCGGGGAGTGAGCCCCAGCATTTT.

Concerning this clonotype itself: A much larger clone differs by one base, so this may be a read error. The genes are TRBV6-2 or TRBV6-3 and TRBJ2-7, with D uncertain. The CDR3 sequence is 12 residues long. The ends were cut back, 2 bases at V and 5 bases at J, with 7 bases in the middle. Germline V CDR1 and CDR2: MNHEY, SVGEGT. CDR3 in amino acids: CASSYVFHEQYF. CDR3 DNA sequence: TGTGCCAGCAGTTACGTCTTCCACGAGCAGTACTTC.

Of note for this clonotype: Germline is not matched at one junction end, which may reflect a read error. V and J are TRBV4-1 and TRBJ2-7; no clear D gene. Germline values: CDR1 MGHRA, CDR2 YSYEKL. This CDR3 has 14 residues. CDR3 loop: CASSLPPFSYGQYF. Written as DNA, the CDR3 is TGCGCCAGCAGCCTGCCGCCTTTCTCCTACGGGCAGTACTTC.

In nucleotides, the CDR3 is TGTGCCAGCAGTGAAAGAATGACGGGAAACTATGGCTACACCTTC. It yields the protein CASSERMTGNYGYTF. The rearrangement joins TRBV6-1 to TRBJ1-2; D uncertain. CDR3 size: 15 residues. V was trimmed by 2 bases and J by 2 bases, leaving 12 bases between them. Looked up from germline, CDR1 is MNHNS and CDR2 is SASEGT.

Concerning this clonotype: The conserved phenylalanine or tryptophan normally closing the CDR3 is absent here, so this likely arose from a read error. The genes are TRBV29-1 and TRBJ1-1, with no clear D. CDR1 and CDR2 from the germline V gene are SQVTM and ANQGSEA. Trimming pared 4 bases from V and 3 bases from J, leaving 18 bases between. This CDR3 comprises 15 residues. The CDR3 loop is CSVGPGWGIDTEAFI. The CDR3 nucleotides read TGCAGCGTTGGCCCGGGGTGGGGTATAGACACTGAAGCTTTCATT.

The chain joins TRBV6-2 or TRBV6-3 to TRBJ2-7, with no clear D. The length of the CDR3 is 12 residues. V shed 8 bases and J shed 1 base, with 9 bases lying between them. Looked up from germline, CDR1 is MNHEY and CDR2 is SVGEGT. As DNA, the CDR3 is TGTGCCAGCTGTCCGGAATCCTACGAGCAGTACTTC. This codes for CASCPESYEQYF.

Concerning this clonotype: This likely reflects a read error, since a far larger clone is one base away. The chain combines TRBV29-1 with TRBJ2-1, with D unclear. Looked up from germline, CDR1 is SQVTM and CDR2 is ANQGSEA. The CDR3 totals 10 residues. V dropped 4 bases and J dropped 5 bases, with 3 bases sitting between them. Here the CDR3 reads CSVADNEQFF. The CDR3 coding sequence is TGCAGCGTTGCCGACAATGAGCAGTTCTTC.

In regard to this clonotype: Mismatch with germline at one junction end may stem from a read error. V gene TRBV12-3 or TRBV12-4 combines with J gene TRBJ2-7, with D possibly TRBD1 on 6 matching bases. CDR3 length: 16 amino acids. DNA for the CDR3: TGTGCCAGAAGTTTATGGGGGCAAGGGGGATCCTACGAGCAGTACTTC. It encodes CARSLWGQGGSYEQYF.

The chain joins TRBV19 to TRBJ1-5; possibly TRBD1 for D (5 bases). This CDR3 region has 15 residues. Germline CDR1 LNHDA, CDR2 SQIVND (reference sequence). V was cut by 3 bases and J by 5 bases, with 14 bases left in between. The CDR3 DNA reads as TGTGCCAGTAGTATGGGCAGGGTCGGCTATCAGCCCCAGCATTTT. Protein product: CASSMGRVGYQPQHF.

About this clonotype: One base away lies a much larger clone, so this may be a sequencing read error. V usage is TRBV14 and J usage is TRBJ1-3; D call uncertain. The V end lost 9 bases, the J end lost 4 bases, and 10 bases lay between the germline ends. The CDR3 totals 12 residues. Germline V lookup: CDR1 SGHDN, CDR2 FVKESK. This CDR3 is CARSKTGNTIYF. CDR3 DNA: TGTGCCAGGAGCAAAACGGGAAACACCATATATTTT. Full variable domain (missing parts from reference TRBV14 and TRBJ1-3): EAGVTQFPSHSVIEKGQTVTLRCDPISGHDNLYWYRRVMGKEIKFLLHFVKESKQDESGMPNNRFLAERTGGTYSTLKVQPAELEDSGVYFCARSKTGNTIYFGEGSWLTVV.

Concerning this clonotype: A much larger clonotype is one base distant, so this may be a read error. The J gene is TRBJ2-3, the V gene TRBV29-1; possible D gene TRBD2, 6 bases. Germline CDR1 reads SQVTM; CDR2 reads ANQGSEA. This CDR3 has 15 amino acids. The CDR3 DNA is TGCAGCGCCTCTACCATGGCGGGGAGCACAGATACGCAGAATTTT. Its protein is CSASTMAGSTDTQNF.

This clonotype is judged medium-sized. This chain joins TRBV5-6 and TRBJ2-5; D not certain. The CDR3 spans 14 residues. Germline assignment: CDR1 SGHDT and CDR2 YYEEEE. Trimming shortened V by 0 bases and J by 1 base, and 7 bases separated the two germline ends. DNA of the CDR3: TGTGCCAGCAGCTTGGAGGCTAGCCAAGAGACCCAGTACTTC. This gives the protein CASSLEASQETQYF. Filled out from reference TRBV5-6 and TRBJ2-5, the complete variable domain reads DAGVTQSPTHLIKTRGQQVTLRCSPKSGHDTVSWYQQALGQGPQFIFQYYEEEERQRGNFPDRFSGHQFPNYSSELNVNALLLGDSALYLCASSLEASQETQYFGPGTRLLVL.

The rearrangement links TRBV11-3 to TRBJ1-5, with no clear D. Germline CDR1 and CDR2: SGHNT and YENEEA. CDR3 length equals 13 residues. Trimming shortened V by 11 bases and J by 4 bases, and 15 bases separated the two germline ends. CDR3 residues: CAGSLPDNQPQHF. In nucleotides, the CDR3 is TGTGCCGGTAGCTTACCGGATAATCAGCCCCAGCATTTT.

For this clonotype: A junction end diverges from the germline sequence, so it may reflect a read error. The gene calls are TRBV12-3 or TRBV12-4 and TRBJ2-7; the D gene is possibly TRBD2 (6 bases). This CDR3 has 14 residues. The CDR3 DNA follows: TGTACCAGCAGTCCGGGATTAGCGGTATACGAGCAGTACTTC. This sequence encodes CTSSPGLAVYEQYF.

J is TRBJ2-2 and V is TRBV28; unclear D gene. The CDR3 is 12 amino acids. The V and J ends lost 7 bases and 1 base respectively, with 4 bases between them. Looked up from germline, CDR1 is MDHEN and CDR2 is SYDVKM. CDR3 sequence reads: CASIGNTGELFF. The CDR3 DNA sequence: TGTGCCAGCATCGGGAACACCGGGGAGCTGTTTTTT.

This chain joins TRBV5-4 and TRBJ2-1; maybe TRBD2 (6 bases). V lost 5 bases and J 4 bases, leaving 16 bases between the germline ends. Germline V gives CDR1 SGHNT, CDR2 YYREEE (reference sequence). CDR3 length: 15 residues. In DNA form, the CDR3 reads TGTGCCAGCAGGACTGGCGGGGAACTATACAATGAGCAGTTCTTC. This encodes CASRTGGELYNEQFF.

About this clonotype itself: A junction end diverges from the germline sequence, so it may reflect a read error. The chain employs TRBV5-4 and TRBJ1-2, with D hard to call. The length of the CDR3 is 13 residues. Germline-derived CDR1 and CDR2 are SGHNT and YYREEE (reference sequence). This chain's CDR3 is CVSSGQPNYGYTF. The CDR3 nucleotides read TGTGTCAGCAGCGGTCAGCCTAACTATGGCTACACCTTC.

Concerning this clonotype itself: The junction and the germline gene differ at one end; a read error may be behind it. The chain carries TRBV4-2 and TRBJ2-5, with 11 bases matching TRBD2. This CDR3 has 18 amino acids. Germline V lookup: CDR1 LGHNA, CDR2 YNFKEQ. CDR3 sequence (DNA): TGTGCCAGCAGCCTAACGATTAGCGGGAGGGCCGGCTCGGAGACACAGTACTTC. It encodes CASSLTISGRAGSETQYF.

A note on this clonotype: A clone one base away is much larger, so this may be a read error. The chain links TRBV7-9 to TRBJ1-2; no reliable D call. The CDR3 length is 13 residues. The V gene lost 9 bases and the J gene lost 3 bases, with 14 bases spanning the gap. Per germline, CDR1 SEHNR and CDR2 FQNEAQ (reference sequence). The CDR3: CARSPSLDYGYTF. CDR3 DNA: TGTGCCAGAAGCCCATCATTGGACTATGGCTACACCTTC.

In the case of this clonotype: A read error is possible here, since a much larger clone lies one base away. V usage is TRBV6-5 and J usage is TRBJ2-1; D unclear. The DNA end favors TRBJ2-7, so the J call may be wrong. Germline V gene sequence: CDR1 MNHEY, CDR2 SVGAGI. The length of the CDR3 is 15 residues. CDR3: CASRPGPDSYNEQYF. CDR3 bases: TGTGCCAGCAGGCCGGGCCCCGACTCCTACAATGAGCAGTACTTC.